The TCR beta chain described here comes from a study of cytomegalovirus exposure and HLA in healthy donors. The overall study: An earlier analysis found roughly 110 million unique TCR beta sequences from 200 million or so T cells. An early release of data contained about 85 million unique TCRs, which came from HLA-typed donors. The study, taken as a whole, reports: Prior analysis indicated that the majority of TCR beta V segments exhibited productivity approximately 87% or approximately 30% of the time.

The J segment lost 8 bases and the V segment lost 5 bases, leaving 11 bases of the junction unmatched. From germline, CDR1 is MDHEN and CDR2 SYDVKM. The CDR3 is 15 residues long. With 60 Vbeta and 13 Jbeta primers, the PCR was carried out. Here immunoSEQ multiplex PCR was the method, and the copy in TCRdb shows in-frame clones only, minus some. The table shows approximately 140,000 clones, with approximately 75% occurring only once. Concerning this clone itself: Its target is not known.

The V gene is TRBV28, the J gene TRBJ2-4; 8 positions agree with TRBD2. The sequence came from a woman between 35 and 50 years old in good health and CMV-seropositive. Sequencing was carried out using PBMCs. The CDR3 protein is CASSGLAGSFHIQYF. CDR3 coding DNA: TGTGCCAGCAGTGGGTTAGCGGGAAGTTTCCACATTCAGTACTTC. The variable domain in full, completed from reference TRBV28 and TRBJ2-4, reads DVKVTQSSRYLVKRTGEKVFLECVQDMDHENMFWYRQDPGLGLRLIYFSYDVKMKEKGDIPEGYSVSREKKERFSLILESASTNQTSMYLCASSGLAGSFHIQYFGAGTRLSVL.